This T cell receptor beta chain was captured by sequencing in a study of cytomegalovirus exposure and HLA in healthy donors. Findings and caveats of the study: For TCR beta chains, V- and J-gene trimming was later linked to a missense DCLRE1C variant. Cytomegalovirus status was reportedly diagnosed by the classifier with high sensitivity and specificity. It was fewer than 200 TCR beta chains that were listed as cytomegalovirus-associated. TCR beta sequences reportedly predicted most subjects' HLA-A and HLA-B alleles accurately.

CDR1 is LGHNT, CDR2 FRNRAP, per germline. The CDR3 length is 17 residues. The V gene end was trimmed by 2 bases and the J gene end by 2 bases; junction bases not matched to a gene: 12. With respect to this clone: Its matching antigen is unknown.

Vbeta (60) and Jbeta (13) primers were used in the PCR. The assay was immunoSEQ multiplex PCR, and TCRdb's table has in-frame clones only and misses some. The top ten clones hold less than 2% of a sample with tens of thousands of clones, 78% of them seen once. The gene calls are TRBV12-5 and TRBJ2-7; 7 bases agree with TRBD1. This sequence was found in a man aged 35-49 years in good health and CMV-seronegative. The specimen was PBMCs. CDR3 amino acids: CASGLFLPGTDTYEQYF. As DNA, the CDR3 is TGTGCTAGTGGTTTGTTCTTACCCGGGACAGACACCTACGAGCAGTACTTC.